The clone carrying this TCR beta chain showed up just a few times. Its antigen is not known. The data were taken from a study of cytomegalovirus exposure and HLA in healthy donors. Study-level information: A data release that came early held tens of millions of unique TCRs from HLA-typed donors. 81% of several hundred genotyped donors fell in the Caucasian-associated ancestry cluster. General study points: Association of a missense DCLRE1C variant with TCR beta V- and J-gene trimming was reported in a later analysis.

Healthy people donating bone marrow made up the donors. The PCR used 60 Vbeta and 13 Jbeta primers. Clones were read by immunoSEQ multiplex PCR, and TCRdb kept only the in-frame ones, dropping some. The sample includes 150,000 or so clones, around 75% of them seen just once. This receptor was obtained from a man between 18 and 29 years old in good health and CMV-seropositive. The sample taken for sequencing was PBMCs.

The CDR3 bases are TGTGCCAGCATCGGGAGAGGGCATGAAGATTCCGGAAACACCATATATTTT. Translation gives CASIGRGHEDSGNTIYF. The chain has TRBV7-9 and TRBJ1-3; D unclear. The V gene lost 7 bases and the J gene lost 4 bases, with 23 bases spanning the gap. The CDR3 has 17 amino acids. The germline CDR1 and CDR2 sequences are SEHNR and FQNEAQ (reference sequence).